This entry features one T cell receptor (beta chain) sequence. Profiling relied on immunoSEQ multiplex PCR, and the TCRdb table lists in-frame clones only, not all of them. The repertoire holds 2.3 million or so clones, with 85% to 95% as singletons. The record originates from a study of shared clonotypes between healthy human individuals. The TCR originated in a man between 18 and 35 years old in good health. Some clones in this sample may be carry-over from other donors' samples. Sequenced sample: naive CD4+ T cells from PBMCs. Subset here: CD45RA+ positively selected.

CDR3 residues: CASSVGGPLSSYEQYF. The CDR3, as DNA: TGTGCCAGCAGCGTAGGGGGACCGCTAAGCTCCTACGAGCAGTACTTC. The genes are TRBV9 and TRBJ2-7; D tentatively fits TRBD1 or TRBD2 (5 bases each). The germline V gene encodes CDR1 SGDLS and CDR2 YYNGEE. CDR3 length equals 16 residues. V lost 0 bases and J lost 0, with 13 bases in between.